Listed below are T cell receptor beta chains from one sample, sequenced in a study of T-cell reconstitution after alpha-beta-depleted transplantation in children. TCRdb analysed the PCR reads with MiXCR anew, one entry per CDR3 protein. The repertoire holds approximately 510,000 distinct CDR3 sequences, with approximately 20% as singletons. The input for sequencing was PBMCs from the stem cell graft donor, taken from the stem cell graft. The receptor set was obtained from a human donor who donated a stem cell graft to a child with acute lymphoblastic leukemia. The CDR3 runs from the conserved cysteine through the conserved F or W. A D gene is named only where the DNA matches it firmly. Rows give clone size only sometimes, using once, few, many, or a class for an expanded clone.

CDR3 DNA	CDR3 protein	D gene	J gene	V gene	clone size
TGTGCCAGCAGTGACTCCACCTTCACAGATACGCAGTATTTT	CASSDSTFTDTQYF	NA	TRBJ2-3	TRBV6-4	NA
TGTGCCAGCAGCTTGGGGGCAACTTGGAATCAGCCCCAGCATTTT	CASSLGATWNQPQHF	NA	TRBJ1-5	TRBV5-6	NA
TGTGCCACCAGCAGAGGCCCCGCCCGAAGGGGCAACAATGAGCAGTTCTTC	CATSRGPARRGNNEQFF	NA	TRBJ2-1	TRBV15	few
TGCGCCAGCTGGACTGGGACTAGCTCCTACAATGAGCAGTTCTTC	CASWTGTSSYNEQFF	TRBD2	TRBJ2-1	TRBV10-2	NA
TGTGCCAGCAGCTTTTCAGGGGGTCGCTACAATGAGCAGTTCTTC	CASSFSGGRYNEQFF	TRBD1	TRBJ2-1	TRBV7-2	NA
TGTGCCAGCGTAGGACAGGGTGTTGAACTGAACACTGAAGCTTTCTTT	CASVGQGVELNTEAFF	TRBD1	TRBJ1-1	TRBV2	NA
TGTGCCAGCAGTTACGGGCGGAGGGAGCAGTACTTC	CASSYGRREQYF	NA	TRBJ2-7	TRBV6-2/TRBV6-3	NA
TGTGCCAGCAGCTTAGAGGCAGGGGGACAATTTCCCCTCCACTTT	CASSLEAGGQFPLHF	TRBD1	TRBJ1-6	TRBV7-6	NA
TGCGCCAGCAGCTTGGAGCCGGGACTCCTTCCCGAGCAGTTCTTC	CASSLEPGLLPEQFF	NA	TRBJ2-1	TRBV5-1	few
TGTGCCAGCAGTTGGGAAGGGAGAATGAACACTGAAGCTTTCTTT	CASSWEGRMNTEAFF	NA	TRBJ1-1	TRBV27	NA
TGTGCCAGCAGCTTGGGTAGCGGGAGCATCAACGAGCAGTACTTC	CASSLGSGSINEQYF	TRBD2	TRBJ2-7	TRBV5-4	few
TGTGCCAGCAGCCGGCCACCGGACAGCGTCGTCTACAATGAGCAGTTCTTC	CASSRPPDSVVYNEQFF	NA	TRBJ2-1	TRBV3-1	few
TGTGCCAGCAGTTATTCCTCGGGACAGGGGGGAAAACTGTTTTTT	CASSYSSGQGGKLFF	TRBD1	TRBJ1-4	TRBV6-5	NA
TGTGCCAGCAGTTTTCCCCGCGTCGAGAATAAGCGGGGTGCTGACAATGAGCAGTTCTTC	CASSFPRVENKRGADNEQFF	TRBD2	TRBJ2-1	TRBV12-3/TRBV12-4	NA